Shown below are 27 T cell receptor beta chains from a single sample sequenced in a study. From the RT-PCR reads, TCRdb called clonotypes with MiXCR, one entry per CDR3 protein. The sample shows more than 600,000 distinct CDR3 sequences, 13% to 15% of them seen only once. The material sequenced was memory CD4+ T cells from blood. The receptor set was obtained from a female donor in good health, serving as a healthy control.

There are many counts of this clonotype. The chain combines TRBV29-1 with TRBJ1-1; unclear D gene. Germline V lookup: CDR1 SQVTM, CDR2 ANQGSEA. The length of the CDR3 is 10 residues. Trimming shortened V by 7 bases and J by 3 bases, and 6 bases separated the two germline ends. The CDR3 protein is CSGADTEAFF. The DNA for the CDR3 is TGCAGCGGAGCGGACACTGAAGCTTTCTTT. The whole variable domain, filled in from reference TRBV29-1 and TRBJ1-1, reads SAVISQKPSRDICQRGTSLTIQCQVDSQVTMMFWYRQQPGQSLTLIATANQGSEATYESGFVIDKFPISRPNLTFSTLTVSNMSPEDSSIYLCSGADTEAFFGQGTRLTVV.

The rearrangement joins TRBV24-1 to TRBJ2-5; D is ambiguous. CDR3 length equals 13 residues. V lost 5 bases and J lost 1, with 7 bases in between. Germline CDR1 is KGHDR and CDR2 is SFDVKD. CDR3 loop: CATSVSSQETQYF. The CDR3, as DNA: TGTGCCACCAGTGTGTCTAGCCAAGAGACCCAGTACTTC.

This clonotype was counted only a few times. This chain joins TRBV5-1 and TRBJ2-1; 7 bases agree with TRBD2. This CDR3 has 14 residues. V lost 4 bases and J lost 8; bases outside the gene matches: 9. The germline V gene has CDR1 SGHRS and CDR2 YFSETQ. The CDR3 DNA sequence: TGCGCCAGCAGCCGCCCGAGCGGGACGGATGAGCAGTTCTTC. It codes for CASSRPSGTDEQFF. Variable domain in full (rest from reference TRBV5-1 and TRBJ2-1): KAGVTQTPRYLIKTRGQQVTLSCSPISGHRSVSWYQQTPGQGLQFLFEYFSETQRNKGNFPGRFSGRQFSNSRSEMNVSTLELGDSALYLCASSRPSGTDEQFFGPGTRLTVL.

CDR3 in DNA: TGTGCCAGCAGTTACCCGGGTAACACCTACAATGAGCAGTTCTTC. Translation: CASSYPGNTYNEQFF. The V and J genes are TRBV6-6 and TRBJ2-1; D uncertain. Trimming took off 2 bases at V and 2 bases at J, with 10 bases between the two ends. There are 15 residues in the CDR3. Germline V lookup: CDR1 MNHNY, CDR2 SVGAGI (reference sequence).

This clonotype was observed many times. The CDR3 DNA reads as TGTGCCACCAGCAGAGATGTGACAGACGGATCGTTCTTC. This translates into CATSRDVTDGSFF. The rearrangement joins TRBV15 to TRBJ2-1; tentatively, D is TRBD1 (5 bases). The CDR3 sequence is 13 residues long. V gave up 0 bases and J gave up 15 bases, with 15 bases separating them. Germline loops: CDR1 LNHNV, CDR2 YYDKDF (reference sequence). The variable domain in full, with the rest retrieved from reference TRBV15 and TRBJ2-1, is DAMVIQNPRYQVTQFGKPVTLSCSQTLNHNVMYWYQQKSSQAPKLLFHYYDKDFNNEADTPDNFQSRRPNTSFCFLDIRSPGLGDTAMYLCATSRDVTDGSFFGPGTRLTVL.

The chain uses TRBV10-3 and TRBJ1-1; perhaps TRBD1 as D (6 bases). Germline V lookup: CDR1 ENHRY, CDR2 SYGVKD. This CDR3 has 12 residues. Between the trimmed V and J ends, which lost 6 bases and 8 bases, there was a span of 13 bases. The CDR3 DNA reads TGTGCCATCAGCTTCTCAGGGGAGGAAGCTTTCTTT. This gives the protein CAISFSGEEAFF.

The chain's CDR3 is CASSQKGAGTQVANTEAFF. As DNA, the CDR3 is TGTGCCAGCTCACAAAAAGGGGCTGGAACTCAAGTGGCTAACACTGAAGCTTTCTTT. J is TRBJ1-1 and V is TRBV18; D might be TRBD1 (5 bases). Trimming removed 4 bases from V and 2 bases from J, with 26 bases in between. CDR3 length equals 19 residues. CDR1 is KGHSH and CDR2 is LQKENI in the germline V gene.

This clonotype was observed a handful of times. This chain connects TRBV5-1 to TRBJ2-1; 9 bases fit TRBD2. V shed 0 bases, J shed 10 bases, and the junction held 11 bases outside the gene matches. This CDR3 comprises 16 residues. CDR1 is SGHRS, CDR2 YFSETQ, per germline. CDR3 in DNA: TGCGCCAGCAGCTTGGGTGGTAGCGGGAGCTCCAAGGAGCAGTTCTTC. It yields the protein CASSLGGSGSSKEQFF.

The table lists this clonotype with many counts. The rearrangement joins TRBV5-1 to TRBJ2-1, with TRBD2 identical over 11 bases. The length of the CDR3 is 16 residues. CDR1 is SGHRS and CDR2 is YFSETQ in the germline V gene. V was clipped by 0 bases and J by 8 bases; unmatched bases: 7. CDR3 amino acids: CASSLVAGGPVHEQFF. The CDR3, as DNA: TGCGCCAGCAGCTTGGTAGCGGGAGGGCCCGTCCATGAGCAGTTCTTC.

This clonotype was recorded at least ten times. The chain combines TRBV7-2 with TRBJ2-2; D call uncertain. The CDR3 is 15 residues long. CDR1 SGHTA and CDR2 FQGNSA come from the germline V gene. The V gene lost 3 bases and the J gene lost 6 bases, with 14 bases spanning the gap. Written as DNA, the CDR3 is TGTGCCAGCAGCTTGCGGCTAGTGGATCCCGGGGAGCTGTTTTTT. Translating gives CASSLRLVDPGELFF.

About this clonotype: With a much larger clone just one base away, this may be a read error. The V and J genes are TRBV20-1 and TRBJ1-1; D is unresolved. The CDR3 loop spans 11 amino acids. Germline V lookup: CDR1 DFQATT, CDR2 SNEGSKA (reference sequence). V lost 1 base to trimming and J lost 6 bases, with 6 bases between them. The CDR3 nucleotides are TGCAGTGCTAGAGGTGTCCCTGAAGCTTTCTTT. It translates to CSARGVPEAFF.

This chain connects TRBV7-2 to TRBJ2-7; D uncertain. This CDR3 is built from 14 residues. In germline, CDR1 is SGHTA, CDR2 FQGNSA. V was trimmed by 5 bases and J by 3 bases, leaving 14 bases between them. This CDR3 reads CASSPLGRNYEQYF. The CDR3 nucleotides read TGTGCCAGCAGCCCCCTTGGAAGGAACTACGAGCAGTACTTC.

This clonotype has at least ten counts. The chain uses TRBV6-5 and TRBJ2-7; 7 positions match TRBD1. The CDR3 sequence is 17 residues long. The V gene's germline CDR1 is MNHEY and CDR2 SVGAGI. Losses at the gene ends were 4 bases for V and 4 bases for J; bases not matched to a gene: 16. As DNA, the CDR3 is TGTGCCAGCAGTTCCGAGAGTCGGGGACAGTGGGGTTACGAGCAGTACTTC. This gives the protein CASSSESRGQWGYEQYF.

This clonotype has a count of ten or more. The chain combines TRBV6-2 or TRBV6-3 with TRBJ2-1, with D unclear. In germline, CDR1 is MNHEY, CDR2 SVGEGT. This CDR3 is 13 amino acids long. Trimming shortened V by 6 bases and J by 4 bases, and 10 bases separated the two germline ends. The CDR3 nucleotides read TGTGCCAGCAGCCCTGACTGGTACAATGAGCAGTTCTTC. It is translated as CASSPDWYNEQFF.

V usage is TRBV5-1 and J usage is TRBJ1-4; D perhaps matches TRBD1 (6 bases). CDR3 length equals 17 residues. V lost 4 bases to trimming and J lost 8 bases, with 24 bases between them. Germline V gene lookup returns CDR1 SGHRS and CDR2 YFSETQ. CDR3 nucleotides: TGCGCCAGCAGCCCCACAAATAAACGGGACATCACCGAAAAACTGTTTTTT. It codes for CASSPTNKRDITEKLFF.

The V call is TRBV30, the J call TRBJ2-7; 12 bases map to TRBD1. Germline loops: CDR1 GTSNPN, CDR2 SVGIG (reference sequence). This CDR3 is built from 12 residues. The J segment lost 8 bases and the V segment lost 3 bases, leaving 2 bases of the junction unmatched. CDR3 DNA sequence: TGTGCCTGGAGAGGGACAGGGGGCAAGCAGTACTTC. This translates into CAWRGTGGKQYF.

Details on this clonotype: Compared with germline, one end of the junction differs, possibly owing to a read error. The J gene is TRBJ2-7, the V gene TRBV5-1; TRBD1 might be the D (6 bases). Germline V CDR1 and CDR2: SGHRS, YFSETQ. CDR3 size: 12 residues. Here the CDR3 reads CASSGEGDEQYF. CDR3 nucleotide sequence: TGCGCTAGCAGTGGCGAGGGGGACGAGCAGTACTTC.

The chain has TRBV7-2 and TRBJ2-2; 11 positions match TRBD1. The junction had 7 bases not matched to a gene; V was cut back by 5 bases and J by 5 bases. CDR1 and CDR2 (germline): SGHTA, FQGNSA. The length of the CDR3 is 16 residues. The CDR3, as DNA: TGTGCCAGCAGCCGGGACAGGGGGTTCAGGACCGGGGAGCTGTTTTTT. It translates to CASSRDRGFRTGELFF.

The chain combines TRBV18 with TRBJ1-1, with D tentatively TRBD1 (6 bases). The CDR3 spans 14 residues. Germline CDR1 KGHSH, CDR2 LQKENI. Trimming stripped 6 bases from V and 4 bases from J, with 15 bases between. The CDR3 spells CASSFPGAPTEAFF. The CDR3 bases are TGTGCCAGCTCCTTTCCGGGGGCGCCCACTGAAGCTTTCTTT.

This clonotype was found a few times. The chain joins TRBV6-4 to TRBJ2-1; no clear D. V gave up 5 bases and J gave up 6 bases, with 14 bases separating them. Germline CDR1 MRHNA, CDR2 SNTAGT. This CDR3 has 14 amino acids. In DNA, the CDR3 is TGTGCCAGCAGTACCTCTGCACTCTCCAATGAGCAGTTCTTC. This gives the protein CASSTSALSNEQFF.

The chain has TRBV20-1 and TRBJ2-3; a possible D gene is TRBD2 (5 bases). CDR1 is DFQATT and CDR2 is SNEGSKA in the germline V gene (reference sequence). The CDR3 spans 12 residues. V lost 6 bases and J lost 5, with 12 bases in between. The CDR3 spells CSALPGEDTQYF. DNA of the CDR3: TGCAGTGCCCTCCCCGGGGAAGATACGCAGTATTTT.

This clonotype was seen many times. V usage is TRBV6-5 and J usage is TRBJ1-3; no definite D call. With 6 bases removed from V and 4 bases from J, the gap between germline ends came to 7 bases. The CDR3 contains 12 residues. The germline CDR1 and CDR2 sequences are MNHEY and SVGAGI. CDR3 residues: CASRTQGNTIYF. CDR3 sequence (DNA): TGTGCCAGCAGGACGCAGGGAAACACCATATATTTT.

There are many counts of this clonotype. The V and J genes are TRBV30 and TRBJ2-3; D remains unclear. This CDR3 spans 14 amino acids. The germline gives CDR1 GTSNPN, CDR2 SVGIG (reference sequence). V lost 2 bases and J 8 bases, leaving 17 bases between the germline ends. The CDR3 loop is CAWSPAGGIATQYF. The CDR3 DNA follows: TGTGCCTGGAGTCCGGCCGGCGGTATAGCTACGCAGTATTTT.

This clonotype was found a few times. The junction differs from germline at one of its ends, possibly a read error. This chain uses TRBV5-1 with TRBJ1-1, with D perhaps matching TRBD1 (5 bases). Looked up from germline, CDR1 is SGHRS and CDR2 is YFSETQ. The CDR3 has 15 amino acids. In DNA, the CDR3 is TGCGCCAGCAGCTCCATGGGGGGGACGTACACTGAAGTTTTCTTT. It is translated as CASSSMGGTYTEVFF.

Only a few counts were recorded for this clonotype. The V call is TRBV5-1, the J call TRBJ1-1, with no clear D. Per the germline V gene, CDR1 is SGHRS and CDR2 is YFSETQ. The V and J ends lost 0 bases and 1 base respectively, with 7 bases between them. This CDR3 region has 14 residues. The CDR3 DNA sequence: TGCGCCAGCAGCTTGGAGGTCGAGAACACTGAAGCTTTCTTT. Its translation: CASSLEVENTEAFF.

There are many counts of this clonotype. The J gene is TRBJ1-5, the V gene TRBV27, with D unclear. The V gene's germline CDR1 is MNHEY and CDR2 SMNVEV (reference sequence). The CDR3 covers 12 residues. V was shortened by 1 base and J by 6 bases, with 4 bases between the two germline ends. Here the CDR3 reads CASSLFGQPQHF. The CDR3 nucleotides read TGTGCCAGCAGTTTATTTGGTCAGCCCCAGCATTTT.

V gene TRBV29-1 combines with J gene TRBJ1-1; the D is unclear. CDR3 length: 13 amino acids. The V gene lost 1 base and the J gene lost 5 bases, with 11 bases spanning the gap. CDR1 is SQVTM, CDR2 ANQGSEA, per germline. The chain's CDR3 is CSVEGTGGTEAFF. The CDR3 DNA is TGCAGCGTTGAAGGAACCGGAGGGACTGAAGCTTTCTTT.